This T cell receptor beta chain was captured by sequencing in a study of blood T cell repertoires in COVID-19. About the research overall: The United States, Italy and Spain provided the acute and convalescent COVID-19 samples. PBMCs, B-cell-depleted T cells, or T cells were the source of the cDNA or gDNA that made up the material.

Original data processing: Estimated nucleated cell counts came from reference gene primer amplification. The protocol was immunoSEQ multiplex PCR, while the TCRdb copy is restricted to in-frame clones and leaves out a portion. That table is the source of V, J and clone size, and D and trimming were worked out from the DNA. The table records about 66,000 clones, just under 90% of them present only once. The sample taken for sequencing was peripheral blood. The TCR originated in a man aged 55 to 69 with acute or convalescent COVID-19.

Written as DNA, the CDR3 is TGCGCCAGCAGTGACCGAGACAGGGTCTGGGGCTACACCTTC. Translation: CASSDRDRVWGYTF. The chain uses TRBV10-2 and TRBJ1-2; 7 positions agree with TRBD1. There are 14 residues in the CDR3. Trimming cost V 3 bases and J 8 bases; bases outside gene matches: 9. Germline V lookup: CDR1 WSHSY, CDR2 SAAADI.